These 27 T cell receptor beta chains share one sample of origin, sequenced in a study of human thymus T cells. Some clones are missing from TCRdb's copy, which holds only in-frame ones; the method was immunoSEQ multiplex PCR. The sample contains around 70,000 clones, about 95% of which appear only once. During corrective heart surgery, resections were taken, and the thymus tissue came from them. The sequencing input was thymus tissue. These receptors came from a girl less than two years old with a congenital heart defect but otherwise immunologically healthy.

The genes are TRBV7-6 and TRBJ2-3; 11 positions match TRBD2. Germline CDR1 SGHVS, CDR2 FNYEAQ. The CDR3 is 17 amino acids. V shed 5 bases, J shed 1 base, and the junction held 8 bases outside the gene matches. This CDR3 is CASSATSGRFCTDTQYF. In nucleotides, the CDR3 is TGTGCCAGCAGCGCTACTAGCGGGAGATTCTGCACAGATACGCAGTATTTT.

The chain joins TRBV27 to TRBJ2-7; no clear D gene. Germline V gives CDR1 MNHEY, CDR2 SMNVEV (reference sequence). This CDR3 contains 15 residues. The V end was cut by 2 bases, the J end by 0 bases, with 11 bases between. Here the CDR3 reads CASSLQENPSYEQYF. CDR3 DNA: TGTGCCAGCAGTTTACAGGAGAACCCCTCCTACGAGCAGTACTTC.

The chain links TRBV12-5 to TRBJ2-2; D uncertain. The CDR3 has 21 residues. V was clipped by 0 bases and J by 0 bases, with 23 bases between them. Germline V lookup: CDR1 LGHNT, CDR2 FRNRAP. CDR3 sequence reads: CASGLVSSGGNGPANTGELFF. CDR3 nucleotides: TGTGCTAGTGGTTTGGTGAGTAGTGGCGGAAACGGGCCGGCGAACACCGGGGAGCTGTTTTTT.

The chain joins TRBV6-1 to TRBJ2-6; 11 nucleotides align to TRBD1. This CDR3 has 18 amino acids. Germline values: CDR1 MNHNS, CDR2 SASEGT. J gave up 1 base and V 4 bases, and 6 bases lay outside the gene matches. CDR3 bases: TGTGCCAGCAGTGCCTCGGACAGGGGGCCTTCTGGGGCCAACGTCCTGACTTTC. Its translation: CASSASDRGPSGANVLTF.

The chain uses TRBV14 and TRBJ2-7; D possibly corresponds to TRBD2 (7 bases). From germline, CDR1 is SGHDN and CDR2 FVKESK. V shed 2 bases and J shed 6 bases, with 23 bases lying between them. CDR3 length: 17 residues. This CDR3 reads CASSQLPGAGVSPEQYF. The CDR3 region has the DNA TGTGCCAGCAGCCAATTACCGGGGGCGGGAGTCTCCCCCGAGCAGTACTTC.

J is TRBJ1-4 and V is TRBV11-2; TRBD1 matches 7 bases. Germline loops: CDR1 SGHAT, CDR2 FQNNGV. The CDR3 extends over 17 amino acids. The J segment lost 0 bases and the V segment lost 5 bases, leaving 9 bases of the junction unmatched. As DNA, the CDR3 is TGTGCCAGCAGCCTACGACAGGGACCAGCAACTAATGAAAAACTGTTTTTT. Translating it yields CASSLRQGPATNEKLFF.

The chain couples TRBV18 to TRBJ1-5; maybe TRBD1 (5 bases). The germline V gene encodes CDR1 KGHSH and CDR2 LQKENI. The ends were cut back, 3 bases at V and 7 bases at J, with 16 bases in the middle. The CDR3 has 15 amino acids. The CDR3 loop reads CASSPTDGGGQPQHF. As DNA, the CDR3 is TGTGCCAGCTCACCTACCGACGGGGGAGGACAGCCCCAGCATTTT.

Notes on this clone: The limits of the CDR3 on the DNA are not certain, so only TCRdb's listed CDR3 is given. The chain carries TRBV12-1 and TRBJ1-5; TRBD1 reflects the table's D call only, with no check against the DNA. TRBV12-1 is a recognized pseudogene. The CDR3 length is 23 residues, termini included. The chain's CDR3 is CASSFLVMGQGLLYIDSNQPQHF.

The chain has TRBV7-8 and TRBJ2-1; 7 bases are a match to TRBD2. Unmatched junction bases numbered 11, after V lost 1 base and J lost 5 bases. The germline V gene has CDR1 SGHVS and CDR2 FQNEAQ. This CDR3 contains 17 residues. The CDR3 coding sequence is TGTGCCAGCAGCTTAGTCGTGGCGGGAGAAAGGGACAATGAGCAGTTCTTC. This codes for CASSLVVAGERDNEQFF.

V and J are TRBV4-2 and TRBJ2-1, with D possibly being TRBD2 (6 bases). V was pared by 2 bases and J by 6 bases, with 23 bases between. This CDR3 comprises 18 residues. CDR1 is LGHNA and CDR2 is YNFKEQ in the germline V gene. Here the CDR3 DNA reads TGTGCCAGCAGCCAACTTCCCCGACTAGAGCCACGCCTCAATGAGCAGTTCTTC. Translated, it gives CASSQLPRLEPRLNEQFF.

The V gene is TRBV28, the J gene TRBJ2-7; 11 positions match TRBD2. Germline V gives CDR1 MDHEN, CDR2 SYDVKM. V lost 4 bases to trimming and J lost 7 bases; unmatched junction nucleotides: 12. The CDR3 totals 16 residues. The CDR3 spells CASSSPSLAGAGEQYF. The CDR3 bases are TGTGCCAGCAGTTCCCCGTCACTAGCGGGAGCGGGAGAGCAGTACTTC.

The V and J genes are TRBV28 and TRBJ2-1; tentative D call: TRBD2 (5 bases). CDR1 and CDR2 from the germline V gene are MDHEN and SYDVKM. The length of the CDR3 is 13 residues. The V gene lost 6 bases and the J gene lost 2 bases, with 8 bases spanning the gap. The chain's CDR3 is CASRASTYNEQFF. CDR3 coding DNA: TGTGCCAGCAGGGCTAGCACCTACAATGAGCAGTTCTTC.

The chain joins TRBV4-3 to TRBJ1-2, with 7 nucleotides matching TRBD1. Germline trimming cut 0 bases from V and 5 bases from J; bases unmatched to any gene: 15. The CDR3 runs 18 residues. Germline V CDR1 and CDR2: LGHNA, YSLEER. Here the CDR3 DNA reads TGCGCCAGCAGCCAAGATTTAGAACAGGGGAGGGACTTTTATGGCTACACCTTC. This gives the protein CASSQDLEQGRDFYGYTF.

This clone has a single count. The V call is TRBV29-1, the J call TRBJ1-4; D not certain. CDR1 SQVTM and CDR2 ANQGSEA come from the germline V gene. This CDR3 comprises 13 residues. The V end lost 5 bases, the J end lost 3 bases, and 10 bases lay between the germline ends. DNA for the CDR3: TGCAGCGTTATAGGGTCGGCTAATGAAAAACTGTTTTTT. Amino acids: CSVIGSANEKLFF.

The CDR3 region has the DNA TGTGCCAGCAGCCCACCCGGACAGGGGGTTTGTGAGCAGTTCTTC. Translation: CASSPPGQGVCEQFF. The chain employs TRBV7-9 and TRBJ2-1; 10 bases fit TRBD1. With V trimmed by 5 bases and J by 9 bases, 10 bases remained unmatched. This CDR3 region has 15 residues. Germline loops: CDR1 SEHNR, CDR2 FQNEAQ (reference sequence).

The rearrangement joins TRBV5-8 to TRBJ2-7; 7 nucleotides agree with TRBD1. Per germline, CDR1 SGHTS and CDR2 YDEGEE. V shed 4 bases and J 6 bases; nucleotides not matched to a gene: 7. The CDR3 covers 13 residues. The DNA for the CDR3 is TGTGCCAGCAGCCCCGACAGGGATGGCGAGCAGTACTTC. It is translated as CASSPDRDGEQYF.

The chain recombines TRBV18 with TRBJ2-7; D is uncertain. Trimming cost V 0 bases and J 0 bases, with 12 bases left between them. Looked up from germline, CDR1 is KGHSH and CDR2 is LQKENI. The CDR3 sequence is 16 residues long. The CDR3 region is CASSPPEGRSSYEQYF. The CDR3 nucleotides are TGTGCCAGCTCACCACCTGAAGGTAGAAGCTCCTACGAGCAGTACTTC. The full variable domain, completed using reference TRBV18 and TRBJ2-7, is NAGVMQNPRHLVRRRGQEARLRCSPMKGHSHVYWYRQLPEEGLKFMVYLQKENIIDESGMPKERFSAEFPKEGPSILRIQQVVRGDSAAYFCASSPPEGRSSYEQYFGPGTRLTVT.

The rearrangement links TRBV6-5 to TRBJ1-2; 7 bases are a match to TRBD1. In germline, CDR1 is MNHEY, CDR2 SVGAGI. The CDR3 covers 16 residues. The ends lost 2 bases at V and 6 bases at J; junction bases unmatched: 12. CDR3 amino acids: CASSYVAGGAVDGYTF. The CDR3 bases are TGTGCCAGCAGTTACGTGGCAGGGGGTGCGGTAGATGGCTACACCTTC.

This chain joins TRBV18 and TRBJ2-1, with a weak D call TRBD2 (5 bases). The V end was cut by 4 bases, the J end by 9 bases, with 19 bases between. The CDR3 loop spans 15 amino acids. Germline V CDR1 and CDR2: KGHSH, LQKENI. The CDR3 protein is CASSLLPGAAGEQFF. DNA of the CDR3: TGTGCCAGCTCACTCCTGCCCGGAGCCGCGGGTGAGCAGTTCTTC. Full variable domain (rest looked up from reference TRBV18 and TRBJ2-1): NAGVMQNPRHLVRRRGQEARLRCSPMKGHSHVYWYRQLPEEGLKFMVYLQKENIIDESGMPKERFSAEFPKEGPSILRIQQVVRGDSAAYFCASSLLPGAAGEQFFGPGTRLTVL.

The chain combines TRBV7-6 with TRBJ1-1; 7 positions match TRBD1. CDR3 length: 13 residues. After removal of 5 bases from V and 3 bases from J, the junction contained 3 bases not matched to a gene. Germline CDR1 SGHVS, CDR2 FNYEAQ. For the CDR3, the DNA is TGTGCCAGCAGCCCGGACAGGTACACTGAAGCTTTCTTT. As protein: CASSPDRYTEAFF.

This clone has more than one count but fewer than ten. The V gene is TRBV7-9, the J gene TRBJ1-1; TRBD1 might be the D (5 bases). With 3 bases removed from V and 7 bases from J, the gap between germline ends came to 9 bases. The CDR3 covers 12 residues. CDR1 SEHNR and CDR2 FQNEAQ come from the germline V gene (reference sequence). CDR3 bases: TGTGCCAGCAGCTTTAAGGGGATTGAAGCTTTCTTT. Translation gives CASSFKGIEAFF.

This clone has a single count. The genes are TRBV6-1 and TRBJ2-7, with unresolved D. The CDR3 totals 14 residues. Trimming stripped 8 bases from V and 3 bases from J, with 17 bases between. In germline, CDR1 is MNHNS, CDR2 SASEGT. The DNA for the CDR3 is TGTGCCAGCGGGGTGCAGGATTCGGACTACGAGCAGTACTTC. Translation gives CASGVQDSDYEQYF.

The chain recombines TRBV18 with TRBJ1-5, with unresolved D. The CDR3 runs 12 residues. Trimming took off 5 bases at V and 6 bases at J, with 8 bases between the two ends. The V gene's germline CDR1 is KGHSH and CDR2 LQKENI. This CDR3 reads CASSRSGQPQHF. CDR3 DNA sequence: TGTGCCAGCTCAAGGTCGGGTCAGCCCCAGCATTTT.

The V and J genes are TRBV6-1 and TRBJ1-2; 9 nucleotides match TRBD1. V was pared by 1 base and J by 8 bases, with 8 bases of the junction left unmatched. The CDR3 runs to 15 residues. Germline lookup yields CDR1 MNHNS and CDR2 SASEGT. Here the CDR3 DNA reads TGTGCCAGCAGTGAAGGGGGGACAGGGAATGACGGCTACACCTTC. Encoded protein: CASSEGGTGNDGYTF.

The chain joins TRBV28 to TRBJ2-1, with 7 bases matching TRBD1. CDR3 length: 18 amino acids. The V segment lost 4 bases and the J segment 0 bases; nucleotides outside the gene matches: 12. The germline gives CDR1 MDHEN, CDR2 SYDVKM. Here the CDR3 DNA reads TGTGCCAGCAGTTCTATAATAAACAGGGGAAGCTCCTACAATGAGCAGTTCTTC. Its translation: CASSSIINRGSSYNEQFF.

The V and J genes are TRBV30 and TRBJ1-1, with D perhaps TRBD1 (6 bases). CDR1 GTSNPN and CDR2 SVGIG come from the germline V gene (reference sequence). V was cut by 3 bases and J by 10 bases, with 18 bases left in between. This CDR3 comprises 13 residues. CDR3 region: CAWSGGAPGSAFF. The CDR3 DNA reads as TGTGCCTGGAGCGGGGGGGCCCCTGGGTCAGCTTTCTTT.

The rearrangement joins TRBV6-4 to TRBJ2-3; D is unclear. This CDR3 comprises 13 residues. Looked up from germline, CDR1 is MRHNA and CDR2 is SNTAGT. Trimming stripped 6 bases from V and 7 bases from J, with 14 bases between. The CDR3 DNA reads TGTGCCAGCAGGGCCAAAGGGAACAATACGCAGTATTTT. Its protein is CASRAKGNNTQYF.